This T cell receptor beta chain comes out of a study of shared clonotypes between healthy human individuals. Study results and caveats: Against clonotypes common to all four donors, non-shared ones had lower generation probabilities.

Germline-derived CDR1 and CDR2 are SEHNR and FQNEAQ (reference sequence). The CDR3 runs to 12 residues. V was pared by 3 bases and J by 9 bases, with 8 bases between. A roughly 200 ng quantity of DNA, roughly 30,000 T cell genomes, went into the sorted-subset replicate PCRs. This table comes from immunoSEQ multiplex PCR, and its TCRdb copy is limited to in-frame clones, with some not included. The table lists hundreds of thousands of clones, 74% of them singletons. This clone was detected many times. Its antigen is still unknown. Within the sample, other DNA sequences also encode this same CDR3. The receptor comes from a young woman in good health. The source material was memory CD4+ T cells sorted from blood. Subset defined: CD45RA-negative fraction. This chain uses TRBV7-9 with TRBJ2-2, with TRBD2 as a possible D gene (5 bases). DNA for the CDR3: TGTGCCAGCAGCTTGGAGGTTTGGGAGCTGTTTTTT. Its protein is CASSLEVWELFF.